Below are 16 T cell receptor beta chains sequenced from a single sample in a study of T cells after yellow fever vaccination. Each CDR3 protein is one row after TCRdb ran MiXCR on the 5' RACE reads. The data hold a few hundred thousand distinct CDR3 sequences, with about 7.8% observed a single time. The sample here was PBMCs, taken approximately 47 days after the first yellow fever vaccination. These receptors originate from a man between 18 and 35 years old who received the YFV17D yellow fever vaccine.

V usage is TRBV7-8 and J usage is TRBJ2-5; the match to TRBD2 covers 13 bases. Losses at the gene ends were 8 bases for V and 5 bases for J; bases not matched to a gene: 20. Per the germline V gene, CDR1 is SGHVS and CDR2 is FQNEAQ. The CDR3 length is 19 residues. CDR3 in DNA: TGTGCCAGCGGACGAACTAGCGGGGGGGAGGTGGTGCTTTCGGAGACCCAGTACTTC. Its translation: CASGRTSGGEVVLSETQYF. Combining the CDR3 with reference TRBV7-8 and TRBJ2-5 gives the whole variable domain GAGVSQSPRYKVAKRGQDVALRCDPISGHVSLFWYQQALGQGPEFLTYFQNEAQLDKSGLPSDRFFAERPEGSVSTLKIQRTQQEDSAVYLCASGRTSGGEVVLSETQYFGPGTRLLVL.

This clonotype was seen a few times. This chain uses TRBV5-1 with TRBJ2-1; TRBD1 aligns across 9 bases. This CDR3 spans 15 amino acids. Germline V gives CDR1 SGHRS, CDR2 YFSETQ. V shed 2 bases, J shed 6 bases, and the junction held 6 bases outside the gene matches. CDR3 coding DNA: TGCGCCAGCAGCTTAAGGACAGGGGTTTTCAATGAGCAGTTCTTC. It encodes CASSLRTGVFNEQFF.

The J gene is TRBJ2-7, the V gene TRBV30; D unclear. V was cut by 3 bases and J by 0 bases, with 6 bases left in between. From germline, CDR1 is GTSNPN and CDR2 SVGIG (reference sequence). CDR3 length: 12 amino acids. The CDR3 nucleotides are TGTGCCTGGAGCGCCCCCTCCTACGAGCAGTACTTC. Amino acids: CAWSAPSYEQYF.

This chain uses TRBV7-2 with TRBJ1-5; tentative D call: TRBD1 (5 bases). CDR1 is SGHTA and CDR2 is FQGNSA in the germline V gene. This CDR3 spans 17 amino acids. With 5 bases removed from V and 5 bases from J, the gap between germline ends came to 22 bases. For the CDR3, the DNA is TGTGCCAGCAGCCGTACTGGGCAGGGAAGTATCCATCAGCCCCAGCATTTT. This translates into CASSRTGQGSIHQPQHF. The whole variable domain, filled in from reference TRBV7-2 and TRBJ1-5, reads GAGVSQSPSNKVTEKGKDVELRCDPISGHTALYWYRQSLGQGLEFLIYFQGNSAPDKSGLPSDRFSAERTGGSVSTLTIQRTQQEDSAVYLCASSRTGQGSIHQPQHFGDGTRLSIL.

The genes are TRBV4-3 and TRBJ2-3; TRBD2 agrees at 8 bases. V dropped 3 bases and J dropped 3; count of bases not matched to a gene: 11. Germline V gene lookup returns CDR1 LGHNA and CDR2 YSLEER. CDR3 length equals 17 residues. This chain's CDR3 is CASSHEPRGGRTDTQYF. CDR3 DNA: TGCGCCAGCAGCCACGAACCCCGGGGGGGAAGGACAGATACGCAGTATTTT.

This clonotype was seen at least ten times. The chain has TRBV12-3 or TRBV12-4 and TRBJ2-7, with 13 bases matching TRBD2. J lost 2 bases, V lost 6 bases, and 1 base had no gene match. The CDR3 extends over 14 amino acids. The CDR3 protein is CASRGTSGTYEQYF. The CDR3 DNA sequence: TGTGCCAGCAGGGGGACTAGCGGGACCTACGAGCAGTACTTC.

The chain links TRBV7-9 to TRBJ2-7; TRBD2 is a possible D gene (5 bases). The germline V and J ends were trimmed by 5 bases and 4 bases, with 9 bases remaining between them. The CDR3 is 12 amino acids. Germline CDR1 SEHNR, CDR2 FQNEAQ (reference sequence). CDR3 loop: CASSERDYEQYF. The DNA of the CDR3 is TGTGCCAGCAGCGAGAGGGATTACGAGCAGTACTTC.

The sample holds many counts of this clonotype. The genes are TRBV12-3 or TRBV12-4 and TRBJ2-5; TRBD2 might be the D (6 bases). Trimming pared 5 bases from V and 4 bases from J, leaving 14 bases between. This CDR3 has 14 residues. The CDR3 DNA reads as TGTGCCAGCAGTGTCGGGACTTTGGGAGAGACCCAGTACTTC. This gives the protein CASSVGTLGETQYF.

CDR3: CASSLEGSHSNQPQHF. CDR3 in DNA: TGTGCCAGCAGCTTAGAAGGCAGTCATAGCAATCAGCCCCAGCATTTT. The chain has TRBV7-2 and TRBJ1-5, with no clear D. Germline values: CDR1 SGHTA, CDR2 FQGNSA. V was cut by 1 base and J by 0 bases, with 10 bases left in between. CDR3 length: 16 residues.

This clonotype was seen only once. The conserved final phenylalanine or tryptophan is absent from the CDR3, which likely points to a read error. The CDR3 DNA is TGTGCCAGCAGCTTGGACTCCACTGAAGCTTTCTCT. This codes for CASSLDSTEAFS. The V and J genes are TRBV5-4 and TRBJ1-1; the D is unclear. Germline values: CDR1 SGHNT, CDR2 YYREEE (reference sequence). V lost 0 bases, J lost 4 bases, and 4 bases lay in between. The CDR3 extends over 12 amino acids.

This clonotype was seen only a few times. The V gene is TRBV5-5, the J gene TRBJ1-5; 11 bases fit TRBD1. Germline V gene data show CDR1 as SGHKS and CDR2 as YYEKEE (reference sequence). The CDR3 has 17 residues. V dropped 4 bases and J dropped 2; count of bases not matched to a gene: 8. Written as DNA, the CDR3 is TGTGCCAGCAGCCCGGGGACAGGGGGTATAGGCAATCAGCCCCAGCATTTT. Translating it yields CASSPGTGGIGNQPQHF.

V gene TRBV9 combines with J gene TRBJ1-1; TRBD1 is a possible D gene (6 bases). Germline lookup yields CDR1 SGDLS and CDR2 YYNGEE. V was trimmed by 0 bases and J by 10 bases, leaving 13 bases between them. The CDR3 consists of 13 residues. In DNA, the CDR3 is TGTGCCAGCAGCGTAGAAGGGGGGAGGACAGCTTTCTTT. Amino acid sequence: CASSVEGGRTAFF.

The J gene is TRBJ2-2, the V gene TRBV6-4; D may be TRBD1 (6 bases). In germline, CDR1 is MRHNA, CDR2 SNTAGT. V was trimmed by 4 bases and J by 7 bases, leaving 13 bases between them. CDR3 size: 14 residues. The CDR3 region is CASSASQGFGELFF. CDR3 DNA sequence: TGTGCCAGCAGTGCATCACAGGGCTTCGGGGAGCTGTTTTTT.

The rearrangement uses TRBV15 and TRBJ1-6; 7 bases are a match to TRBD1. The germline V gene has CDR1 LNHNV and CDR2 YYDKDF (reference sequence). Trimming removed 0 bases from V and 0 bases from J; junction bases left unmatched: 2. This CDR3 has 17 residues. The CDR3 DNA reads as TGTGCCACCAGCAGAGAGGGACAGAGCTCCTATAATTCACCCCTCCACTTT. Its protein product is CATSREGQSSYNSPLHF.

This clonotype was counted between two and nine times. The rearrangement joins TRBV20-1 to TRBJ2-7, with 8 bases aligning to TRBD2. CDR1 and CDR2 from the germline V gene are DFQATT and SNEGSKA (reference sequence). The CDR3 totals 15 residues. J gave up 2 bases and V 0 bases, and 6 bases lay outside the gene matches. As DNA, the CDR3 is TGCAGTGCTAGAGATAAAGCGGGGGCTCCCTACGAGCAGTACGTC. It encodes CSARDKAGAPYEQYV.

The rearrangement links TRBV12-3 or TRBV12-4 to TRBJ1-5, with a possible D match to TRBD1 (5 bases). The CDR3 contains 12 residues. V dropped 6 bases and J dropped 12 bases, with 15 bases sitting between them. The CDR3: CASSPVGGGQHF. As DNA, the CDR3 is TGTGCCAGCAGCCCGGTGGGGGGGGGCCAGCATTTT.